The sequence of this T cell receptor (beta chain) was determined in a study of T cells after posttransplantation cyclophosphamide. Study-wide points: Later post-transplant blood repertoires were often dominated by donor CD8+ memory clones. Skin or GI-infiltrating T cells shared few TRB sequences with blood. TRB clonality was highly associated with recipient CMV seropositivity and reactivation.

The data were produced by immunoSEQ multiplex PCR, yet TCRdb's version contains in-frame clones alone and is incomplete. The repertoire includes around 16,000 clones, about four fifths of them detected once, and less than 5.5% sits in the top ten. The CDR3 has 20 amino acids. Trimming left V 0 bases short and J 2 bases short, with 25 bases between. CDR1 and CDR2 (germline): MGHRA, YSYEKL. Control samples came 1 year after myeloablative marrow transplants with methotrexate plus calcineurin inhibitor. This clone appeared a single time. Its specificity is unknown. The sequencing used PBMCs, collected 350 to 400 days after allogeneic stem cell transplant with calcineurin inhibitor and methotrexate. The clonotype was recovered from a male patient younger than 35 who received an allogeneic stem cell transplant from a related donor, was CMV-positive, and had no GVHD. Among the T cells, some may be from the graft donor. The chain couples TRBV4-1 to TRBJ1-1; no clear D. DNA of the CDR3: TGCGCCAGCAGCCAAGAGTTGCCAGAGGGAAGAGGGTTAGGCAACACTGAAGCTTTCTTT. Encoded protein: CASSQELPEGRGLGNTEAFF.